The entry that follows covers one TCR beta chain sequence. Original processing methods: Nucleated cell counts were estimated from reference gene primer amplification. Data came from immunoSEQ multiplex PCR; TCRdb stores just in-frame clones and leaves some out. V, J and clone size derive from that table, while D and trimming were established from the DNA sequence. The table has roughly 290,000 clones, around 87% seen once. This CDR3 contains 18 residues. Germline V lookup: CDR1 LGHNA, CDR2 YSLEER. V was clipped by 5 bases and J by 7 bases; unmatched bases: 17. This record belongs to a study of blood T cell repertoires in COVID-19. For the study at large: Donors in the United States, Italy and Spain gave samples during acute or convalescent COVID-19. PBMCs, B-cell-depleted T cells, or T cells provided the cDNA or gDNA that made up the material.

The chain employs TRBV4-3 and TRBJ2-1, with TRBD2 matching over 10 bases. Sequenced input: peripheral blood. The sequence was collected from a woman between 25 and 40 years old who had recovered from COVID-19. CDR3: CASSKRTSGFGIINEQFF. The CDR3 coding sequence is TGCGCCAGCAGCAAGAGGACTAGCGGATTTGGCATAATTAATGAGCAGTTCTTC.